This entry concerns a single T cell receptor (beta chain). Sequencing used cDNA as its template, made by extracting RNA and reverse transcribing it. Some clones are missing from TCRdb's copy, which holds only in-frame ones; the method was immunoSEQ multiplex PCR. This sample yields about 180,000 clones, of which roughly 60% are seen a single time; 1.7% belongs to the top ten. The data derive from a study of CD8+ T cells in alopecia areata. The CDR3 loop spans 16 amino acids. Per the germline V gene, CDR1 is GTSNPN and CDR2 is SVGIG (reference sequence). V lost 0 bases to trimming and J lost 2 bases, with 14 bases between them. Separation by sorting yielded CD4+ and CD8+ T cells from PBMCs.

V usage is TRBV30 and J usage is TRBJ1-5, with D perhaps TRBD1 (5 bases). Sequences were derived from CD4+ T cells sorted from blood, sampled at week 0. This receptor was identified in a human donor with alopecia areata. The CDR3 DNA is TGTGCCTGGAGTGTACGACGGGGCGGGGGCAATCAGCCCCAGCATTTT. It translates to CAWSVRRGGGNQPQHF.